Listed below are T cell receptor beta chains from one sample, sequenced in a study of OX40 agonist ivuxolimab in advanced cancers. Sequenced by immunoSEQ multiplex PCR; TCRdb stores in-frame clones only, minus some. This table has 65,000 to 80,000 clones, about 88% appearing once. The sequenced sample was CD4+ or CD8+ T cells sorted from blood, obtained in a trial of the OX40 agonist ivuxolimab. Every receptor here comes from an adult with an advanced solid tumor such as melanoma, head and neck, liver or kidney cancer. CDR3s leave out the opening cysteine and the closing phenylalanine or tryptophan. Fields, in order: V gene, J gene, CDR3 length, CDR3 protein.

V gene: TRBV6-6
J gene: TRBJ2-3
CDR3 length: 14
CDR3 protein: ASSGHGGTSTDTQY

V gene: TRBV5-1
J gene: TRBJ1-2
CDR3 length: 13
CDR3 protein: ASTIGTVTPYGYT

V gene: TRBV19
J gene: TRBJ2-7
CDR3 length: 15
CDR3 protein: ASSQRLAGALGYEQY

V gene: TRBV27
J gene: TRBJ1-3
CDR3 length: 12
CDR3 protein: ASSLSGSGNTIY

V gene: TRBV2
J gene: TRBJ1-1
CDR3 length: 10
CDR3 protein: ASSELSGGPH

V gene: TRBV9
J gene: TRBJ1-2
CDR3 length: 13
CDR3 protein: ASSAYKWVLDGYT

V gene: TRBV19
J gene: TRBJ2-5
CDR3 length: 14
CDR3 protein: ASSKGRDTYQETQY

V gene: TRBV10-3
J gene: TRBJ2-7
CDR3 length: 12
CDR3 protein: AISVLAGEGEQY

V gene: TRBV6-5
J gene: TRBJ1-1
CDR3 length: 12
CDR3 protein: ATRVLETNTEAF

V gene: TRBV6-1
J gene: TRBJ1-4
CDR3 length: 11
CDR3 protein: ASRDRVGEKLF

V gene: TRBV14
J gene: TRBJ1-1
CDR3 length: 12
CDR3 protein: ASSLGQGRSEAF

V gene: TRBV7-7
J gene: TRBJ2-5
CDR3 length: 14
CDR3 protein: ASSLSEAGVQETQY

V gene: TRBV28
J gene: TRBJ1-1
CDR3 length: 10
CDR3 protein: ASSLPHREAF

V gene: TRBV4-2
J gene: TRBJ1-2
CDR3 length: 13
CDR3 protein: ASSQDLSANYGYT

V gene: TRBV6-6
J gene: TRBJ2-7
CDR3 length: 12
CDR3 protein: ASSVSGTPFEQY

V gene: TRBV4-1
J gene: TRBJ2-1
CDR3 length: 11
CDR3 protein: ASSQGLAGSQF

V gene: TRBV27
J gene: TRBJ1-4
CDR3 length: 11
CDR3 protein: ASSSGQLEKLF

V gene: TRBV5-1
J gene: TRBJ2-7
CDR3 length: 12
CDR3 protein: ASSLTGLAYEQY

V gene: TRBV5-6
J gene: TRBJ2-3
CDR3 length: 12
CDR3 protein: ASSGGTGLDTQY

V gene: TRBV14
J gene: TRBJ2-3
CDR3 length: 13
CDR3 protein: ASSRGTSAADTQY

V gene: TRBV27
J gene: TRBJ1-5
CDR3 length: 12
CDR3 protein: ASSLGGGYQPQH

V gene: TRBV11-3
J gene: TRBJ2-6
CDR3 length: 15
CDR3 protein: ASSWSGLTSGANVLT

V gene: TRBV7-2
J gene: TRBJ2-1
CDR3 length: 14
CDR3 protein: ASSLVAGESYNEQF

V gene: TRBV7-2
J gene: TRBJ2-3
CDR3 length: 16
CDR3 protein: ASSLVGTSGRGTDTQY

V gene: TRBV6-1
J gene: TRBJ1-5
CDR3 length: 14
CDR3 protein: ASSELAPEPNQPQH

V gene: TRBV9
J gene: TRBJ2-5
CDR3 length: 17
CDR3 protein: ASSVATGLAGVTQGTQY

V gene: TRBV27
J gene: TRBJ2-1
CDR3 length: 17
CDR3 protein: ASSPGLAGFVGVRNEQF

V gene: TRBV7-8
J gene: TRBJ2-1
CDR3 length: 13
CDR3 protein: ASRATGASYNEQF

V gene: TRBV6-1
J gene: TRBJ2-7
CDR3 length: 13
CDR3 protein: ASSPTYSFSYEQY

V gene: TRBV5-4
J gene: TRBJ1-2
CDR3 length: 13
CDR3 protein: ASSLQFSRSYGYT

V gene: TRBV7-2
J gene: TRBJ2-5
CDR3 length: 12
CDR3 protein: ASSSRIGEETQY

V gene: TRBV7-2
J gene: TRBJ1-2
CDR3 length: 10
CDR3 protein: ASSLVGYGYT

V gene: TRBV9
J gene: TRBJ2-4
CDR3 length: 14
CDR3 protein: ASSAGQGSAKNIQY

V gene: TRBV6-5
J gene: TRBJ2-5
CDR3 length: 11
CDR3 protein: ASSFGLAGTQY

V gene: TRBV5-1
J gene: TRBJ2-7
CDR3 length: 14
CDR3 protein: ASSLGADDPAYEQC

V gene: TRBV19
J gene: TRBJ2-7
CDR3 length: 12
CDR3 protein: ASSTNTGPYEQY

V gene: TRBV19
J gene: TRBJ1-5
CDR3 length: 16
CDR3 protein: ASSPGTATLFSNQPQH

V gene: TRBV30
J gene: TRBJ1-1
CDR3 length: 14
CDR3 protein: AWSPARLGFYTEAF

V gene: TRBV7-8
J gene: TRBJ1-2
CDR3 length: 12
CDR3 protein: ASSPIRRGGGYT

V gene: TRBV7-9
J gene: TRBJ2-2
CDR3 length: 16
CDR3 protein: ASSLVGGDIPNTGELF

V gene: TRBV19
J gene: TRBJ1-2
CDR3 length: 13
CDR3 protein: ASSRSRTLAYGYT

V gene: TRBV30
J gene: TRBJ2-7
CDR3 length: 8
CDR3 protein: AWETGVVY

V gene: TRBV5-1
J gene: TRBJ2-3
CDR3 length: 13
CDR3 protein: ASSPGLIDADTQY

V gene: TRBV21-1
J gene: TRBJ2-1
CDR3 length: 13
CDR3 protein: ASSLYSGRANEQF

V gene: TRBV18
J gene: TRBJ1-1
CDR3 length: 13
CDR3 protein: ASSPAGHGGTEAF

V gene: TRBV25-1
J gene: TRBJ2-2
CDR3 length: 10
CDR3 protein: ASSETTGELF

V gene: TRBV5-1
J gene: TRBJ2-6
CDR3 length: 14
CDR3 protein: ASSLGGSSGANVLT

V gene: TRBV27
J gene: TRBJ2-1
CDR3 length: 13
CDR3 protein: ASRQTLAGAYEQF

V gene: TRBV12-5
J gene: TRBJ2-3
CDR3 length: 13
CDR3 protein: ASGVAGGGTDTQY

V gene: TRBV4-1
J gene: TRBJ2-3
CDR3 length: 13
CDR3 protein: ASSQGLAETDTQY

V gene: TRBV10-1
J gene: TRBJ1-4
CDR3 length: 13
CDR3 protein: ASSDATGTNEKLF

V gene: TRBV27
J gene: TRBJ2-1
CDR3 length: 13
CDR3 protein: ASSLGPSWVDEQF

V gene: TRBV5-6
J gene: TRBJ2-5
CDR3 length: 10
CDR3 protein: ASNNLSGEQY

V gene: TRBV29-1
J gene: TRBJ2-7
CDR3 length: 12
CDR3 protein: SVQTSGRWHEQY

V gene: TRBV29-1
J gene: TRBJ2-7
CDR3 length: 13
CDR3 protein: SVEGPRGSSYEQY

V gene: TRBV6-4
J gene: TRBJ2-1
CDR3 length: 11
CDR3 protein: ASSDSGINEQF

V gene: TRBV5-3
J gene: TRBJ1-3
CDR3 length: 14
CDR3 protein: ARSMSPKRLGNTIY

V gene: TRBV27
J gene: TRBJ2-5
CDR3 length: 13
CDR3 protein: ASRIQGAGQETQY

V gene: TRBV19
J gene: TRBJ1-5
CDR3 length: 13
CDR3 protein: ASSIPPTGSQPQH